This T cell receptor beta chain came from a study of T cell changes during pregnancy in multiple sclerosis. V dropped 1 base and J dropped 2; count of bases not matched to a gene: 3. The CDR3 contains 16 residues. CDR1 and CDR2 from the germline V gene are SNHLY and FYNNEI. Some clones are missing from TCRdb's copy, which holds only in-frame ones; the method was immunoSEQ multiplex PCR. The sample consists of some 36,000 clones, over 90% of them appearing once. Specimen: CD4+ T cells from peripheral blood mononuclear cells, collected in the second trimester of pregnancy. This chain joins TRBV2 and TRBJ2-5, with 11 bases that match TRBD2. This clonotype was sampled from a female donor with multiple sclerosis, enrolled in a pregnancy study. Here the CDR3 DNA reads TGTGCCAGCAGTGAAGGGATAGCGGGAGGGCAAGAGACCCAGTACTTC. Protein sequence: CASSEGIAGGQETQYF.